This TCR beta chain derives from a study of shared clonotypes between healthy human individuals. Study-level points and caveats: It was observed that 5% to 6% of naive CD4 clonotypes were shared across several donors.

Donors were healthy HIV-negative adults without recently reported acute infections or vaccinations. At the deep level, the assay was run. TCRdb's table, derived via immunoSEQ multiplex PCR, lists solely in-frame clones and lacks some. The sample yields millions of clones, approximately 92% seen once. The CDR3 runs 15 residues. The V gene's germline CDR1 is SGHTA and CDR2 FQGNSA. The V and J ends lost 1 base and 4 bases respectively, with 11 bases between them. Worth noting for this clone: Its antigen is currently unknown.

Sample: naive CD4+ T cells sorted from blood. Subset defined: CD45RA+ positively selected. The chain links TRBV7-2 to TRBJ1-3; D call uncertain. The TCR originated in a man aged 18 to 29 in good health. The CDR3 loop reads CASSLDGVAGNTIYF. CDR3 in DNA: TGTGCCAGCAGCTTAGACGGGGTAGCCGGAAACACCATATATTTT.